This T cell receptor beta chain is drawn from a study of T cell responses to AZD1222 COVID-19 vaccine (dated by TCRdb to the early 2020s). Study-wide context: A total of approximately 230 trial participants underwent TCR sequencing, of whom around 200 received two doses of AZD1222 and about 26 received two doses of the MenACWY control vaccine. Trial participants were enrolled into age subgroups of 18-55, 56-69 and 70-plus years, which contained about 150, 28 and 57 TCR-sequenced participants, respectively. General study outcomes and caveats: Vaccine-associated CD4 TCRs spanned the whole spike protein, with dominant responses in regions 160-218 and 743-854. Conclusions about previously exposed vaccinees were limited because only six AZD1222 recipients were SARS-CoV-2 seropositive at baseline. Because no day 14 peak-response samples were available, the repertoires could be characterized only after the peak T cell response. Spike-specific TCR breadth and depth rose significantly after two AZD1222 doses compared with day 0 and with MenACWY recipients. Participants were mostly white British and included more females than males, and it was suggested by the authors that clonal diversity may have been underestimated. The 56-69-year group was small, and its depth increase did not reach significance, likely because of low power. Epitopes outside the regions mutated in the B.1.351 and B.1.1.7 variants were reportedly recognized by nearly half of the unique spike-specific TCRs.

The label giving this sample's time point can be read as: about 28 days (+/-7) after the second vaccine dose. AZD1222 recipients given second doses at about 4 weeks or at about 12 weeks were pooled, since spike-specific TCR depth and breadth were not found to differ between the two schedules. Samples from vaccinated people were obtained from the UK trials COV001 and COV002, which included a single-blind randomized controlled phase 2/3 trial of AZD1222 (ChAdOx1 nCoV-19) in healthy adults. For TCRbeta chain sequencing, PBMC samples from trial participants were taken at day 0 and at day 28 after the second dose. Trimming leaves V shorter by 4 bases and J shorter by 5 bases, with the junction holding 13 bases beyond the gene matches. The CDR3 goes from the cysteine to the phenylalanine over 16 residues. Kept here is only the CDR3 DNA, which spans 48 bases and is read in frame from base 1. CDR1 MNHNS and CDR2 SASEGT were looked up in the germline V gene.

A note on this clone: There is no known antigen for this receptor. Per-base quality was not reported, and no clone a single base away is much larger than it.

The CDR3 regions of human TCRbeta chains were subjected to immunosequencing. The original methods were these. TCRs in the repertoires were matched against a reference library of SARS-CoV-2-specific TCRs that had been generated with the MIRA antigen-specificity platform. Breadth was defined as the fraction of unique TCRs that were SARS-CoV-2-associated, and depth was defined as the fraction of total T cells that were SARS-CoV-2-associated. Using the MIRA data, every spike-specific TCR was mapped to the spike region that the TCR reacted to and assigned to either a CD4 or a CD8 class. Log10-transformed breadth and depth values were compared by one-way ANOVA with Sidak's multiple comparisons tests. Sourced from immuneACCESS, this table was stored by TCRdb with only in-frame sequences that have V and J called. A share of the clones is absent; for the studies checked, an unresolved V gene accounts for under half, and the remainder has no known explanation. V, J and clone size are taken as reported in that table, and D and trimming were inferred from the DNA itself. The table for this sample lists some 140,000 clones; 89% of them were counted only once. The top ten clonotypes cover over 8% of the sample.

Material: peripheral blood, obtained 28 days after the second AZD1222 dose. In this chain, TRBV6-1 is recombined with TRBJ2-5, and 7 junction bases match TRBD1. The clonotype comes from an adult who received the AZD1222 COVID-19 vaccine. The nucleotide sequence reads TGTGCCAGCAGTGGCTTTGGACAGGAATTGGTCGAGACCCAGTACTTC. It translates to CASSGFGQELVETQYF.